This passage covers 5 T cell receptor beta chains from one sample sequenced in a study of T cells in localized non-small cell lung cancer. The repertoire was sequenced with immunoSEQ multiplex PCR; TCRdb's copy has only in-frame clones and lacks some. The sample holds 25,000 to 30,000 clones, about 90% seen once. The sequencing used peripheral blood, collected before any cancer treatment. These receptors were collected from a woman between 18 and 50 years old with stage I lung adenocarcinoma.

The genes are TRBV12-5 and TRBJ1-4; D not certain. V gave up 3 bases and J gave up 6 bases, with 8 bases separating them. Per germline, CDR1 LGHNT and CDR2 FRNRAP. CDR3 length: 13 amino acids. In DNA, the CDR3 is TGTGCTAGTGGTTTCCAGTCCGATGAAAAACTGTTTTTT. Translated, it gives CASGFQSDEKLFF.

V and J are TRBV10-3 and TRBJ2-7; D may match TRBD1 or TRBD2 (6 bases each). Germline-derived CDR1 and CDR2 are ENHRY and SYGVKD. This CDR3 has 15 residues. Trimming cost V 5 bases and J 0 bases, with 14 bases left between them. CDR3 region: CAISRGGLSSYEQYF. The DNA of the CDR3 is TGTGCCATCAGTCGAGGGGGACTTAGCTCCTACGAGCAGTACTTC.

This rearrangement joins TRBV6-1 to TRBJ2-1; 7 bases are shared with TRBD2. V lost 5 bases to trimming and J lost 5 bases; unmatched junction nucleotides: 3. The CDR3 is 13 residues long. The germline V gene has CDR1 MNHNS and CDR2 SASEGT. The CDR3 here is CASSQTSNNEQFF. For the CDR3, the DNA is TGTGCCAGCAGTCAGACTAGCAACAATGAGCAGTTCTTC.

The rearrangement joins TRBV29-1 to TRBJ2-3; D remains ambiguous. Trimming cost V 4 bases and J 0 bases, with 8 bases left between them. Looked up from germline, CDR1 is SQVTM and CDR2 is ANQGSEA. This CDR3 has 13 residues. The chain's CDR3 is CSVGDGSTDTQYF. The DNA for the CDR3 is TGCAGCGTTGGAGACGGGAGCACAGATACGCAGTATTTT.

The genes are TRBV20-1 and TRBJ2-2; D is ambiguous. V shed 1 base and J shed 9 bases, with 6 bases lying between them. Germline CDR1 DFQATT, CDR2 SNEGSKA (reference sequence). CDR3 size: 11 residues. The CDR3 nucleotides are TGCAGTGCTAGAGGGAACTGGGAGCTGTTTTTT. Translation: CSARGNWELFF.